This T cell receptor (beta chain) was sequenced in a study of blood T cell repertoires in COVID-19 (dated by TCRdb to the early 2020s). Study-wide context: Collaborator samples came from the United States, Italy and Spain and covered acute and convalescent phases of COVID-19. The material from the prospective study consisted of cDNA or gDNA derived from T cells, B-cell-depleted T cells, or PBMCs. Subjects who had been exposed to COVID-19, were actively infected with it, or had recovered from it provided the deeply sampled blood TCRbeta repertoires that made up the dataset. The repertoires were made available in a free public database intended to serve as a resource for research on the immune response to SARS-CoV-2. Samples were obtained from the ongoing ImmuneRACE study (first 160 participants) and from approximately 1,200 subjects provided by 6 global collaborators. The sample metadata nearly always contained a de-identified subject ID, COVID-19 status, age in years and sex. HLA class I and class II types, where available, came from metadata supplied by the sample provider rather than from assay-based typing.

What the study reported, not specific to this receptor: Clinical and demographic metadata were provided uncurated, with the amount varying by source and participant.

TCRbeta CDR3 regions were amplified from genomic DNA by means of the immunoSEQ Assay, a bias-controlled multiplex PCR. The authors processed their data as follows. The number of nucleated cells in each sample was estimated from the amplification of reference gene primers within the assay. To quantify the absolute abundance of each unique TCRbeta CDR3 rearrangement, sequence reads were collapsed and filtered. For each sample, productive Simpson clonality was calculated as the square root of Simpson's diversity index over productive rearrangements. Not all clones reach the TCRdb copy of this immuneACCESS table, which keeps in-frame sequences only. Checked studies attribute under half of the gap to unresolved V genes and leave the rest unexplained. Clonal size and the V and J genes are those of that table, whereas D and trimming came from the DNA. For this sample the table gives fewer than 250,000 clones, of which about 82% were detected only once. The ten most abundant clones make up more than 2% of the sample.

Participants in the prospective study were enrolled through a virtual design, were aged roughly 18 to 90 years, and lived in roughly 24 United States geographic areas. To assign participants to cohorts, the prospective study relied on clinical history that participants themselves reported in a screening survey and a study questionnaire. Recovered participants in ImmuneRACE Cohort 3 were defined as having two consecutive negative NP/OP PCR tests, clearance from a healthcare professional, or resolution of symptoms. In the prospective study, mobile phlebotomists collected whole blood, serum and a nasopharyngeal or oropharyngeal swab from each participant. Additional blood draws and questionnaires over an approximately 2-month period could optionally be provided by prospective study participants. Before DNA extraction, prospective study blood samples were shipped either frozen or at room temperature.

V gives up 4 bases and J gives up 7 bases, and the segment between their germline ends measures 10 bases. CDR1 and CDR2 are read off the germline V gene as SGHAT and FQNNGV. The CDR3 runs 12 amino acids, cysteine and phenylalanine included. Just CDR3 DNA is preserved here, 36 bases in frame from base 1. On this clone itself: Its target antigen remains unknown. Base qualities are not provided; no much larger clone lies one nucleotide away.

This TCR came from a woman in her forties or fifties who had recovered from COVID-19. Sequencing input: PBMCs or T cells enriched from blood (not recorded which). The V and J segments used are TRBV11-2 and TRBJ1-2; the D gene assignment is ambiguous. The CDR3 has the sequence CASSSYRSGYTF. The base sequence is TGTGCCAGCAGCTCTTATCGGTCTGGCTACACCTTC.